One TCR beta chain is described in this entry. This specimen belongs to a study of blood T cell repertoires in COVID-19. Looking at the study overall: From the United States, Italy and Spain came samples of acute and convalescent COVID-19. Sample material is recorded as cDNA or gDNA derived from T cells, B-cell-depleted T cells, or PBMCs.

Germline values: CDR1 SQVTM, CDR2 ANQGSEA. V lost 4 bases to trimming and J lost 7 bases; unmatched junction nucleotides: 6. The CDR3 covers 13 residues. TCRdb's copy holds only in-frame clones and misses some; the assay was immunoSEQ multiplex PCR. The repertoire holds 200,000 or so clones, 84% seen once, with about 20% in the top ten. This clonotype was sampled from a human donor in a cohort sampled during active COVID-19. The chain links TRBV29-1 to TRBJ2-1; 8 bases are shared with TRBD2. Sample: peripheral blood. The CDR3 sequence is CSVARGGGNEQFF. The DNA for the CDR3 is TGCAGCGTTGCACGGGGGGGTGGGAATGAGCAGTTCTTC.